This T cell receptor beta chain was captured by sequencing in a study of shared clonotypes between healthy human individuals. Study as a whole: CD4 naive cells filled three plates per donor, CD4 memory three, CD8 naive two and CD8 memory one. Findings and limits, study-wide: Among the subsets, naive ones generally showed larger estimated richness than memory ones.

In the case of this clone: The target antigen is unknown. Other DNA sequences in the same sample also yield this CDR3.

This CDR3 has 13 residues. Germline V CDR1 and CDR2: SGHAT, FQNNGV. Trimming cost V 4 bases and J 0 bases, with 6 bases left between them. Each PCR replicate from the sorted subsets contained 150 to 200 ng DNA, which is some 30,000 T cell genomes. Clones were read by immunoSEQ multiplex PCR, and TCRdb kept only the in-frame ones, dropping some. The sample has around 2,100,000 clones, about 95% seen once. Naive CD8 cells lacked CD45RO, underwent positive selection for CCR7 and left out terminally differentiated effector memory CD45RA+ cells. The sample taken for sequencing was naive CD8+ T cells sorted from blood. J is TRBJ1-2 and V is TRBV11-2; tentatively, D is TRBD1 (5 bases). This receptor was identified in a man aged 18 to 29 in good health. CDR3 amino acids: CASSSTANYGYTF. The CDR3 region has the DNA TGTGCCAGCAGCTCGACAGCTAACTATGGCTACACCTTC.